The 8 T cell receptor beta chains below were found in one sample sequenced in a study of cytomegalovirus exposure and HLA in healthy donors. In the PCR, 60 Vbeta and 13 Jbeta primers were used. This table comes from immunoSEQ multiplex PCR, and its TCRdb copy is limited to in-frame clones, with some not included. The profile shows about 230,000 clones, 77% of them singletons. What was sequenced was PBMCs. These receptors came from a woman aged 55 to 70 in good health and CMV-seropositive.

The chain combines TRBV4-1 with TRBJ2-6; 12 bases agree with TRBD2. The CDR3 sequence is 21 residues long. The junction had 13 bases not matched to a gene; V was cut back by 3 bases and J by 1 base. The V gene's germline CDR1 is MGHRA and CDR2 YSYEKL. CDR3 residues: CASSHPVGRLAGVSGANVLTF. For the CDR3, the DNA is TGCGCCAGCAGCCACCCTGTGGGGCGACTAGCGGGAGTTTCTGGGGCCAACGTCCTGACTTTC.

In its sample, this clone was seen a few times. The V call is TRBV15, the J call TRBJ2-5, with TRBD1 matching 7 bases. Germline V gene sequence: CDR1 LNHNV, CDR2 YYDKDF (reference sequence). Unmatched junction bases numbered 12, after V lost 1 base and J lost 1 base. There are 18 residues in the CDR3. CDR3 region: CATSRAGTRRGPQETQYF. DNA of the CDR3: TGTGCCACCAGCAGAGCCGGGACACGAAGGGGGCCCCAAGAGACCCAGTACTTC.

The sample holds a few counts of this clone. The rearrangement links TRBV7-9 to TRBJ1-4, with 9 bases matching TRBD1. Germline CDR1 and CDR2: SEHNR and FQNEAQ (reference sequence). The V and J ends lost 5 bases and 8 bases, in that order; junction bases with no gene match: 6. This CDR3 comprises 14 residues. The CDR3 here is CASSQGQGGEKLFF. CDR3 nucleotides: TGTGCCAGCAGCCAGGGACAGGGTGGCGAAAAACTGTTTTTT.

This clone was picked up one time. This rearrangement joins TRBV11-2 to TRBJ2-3; 7 positions match TRBD2. Germline trimming cut 8 bases from V and 4 bases from J; bases unmatched to any gene: 6. Germline values: CDR1 SGHAT, CDR2 FQNNGV. This CDR3 is built from 13 residues. CDR3 sequence: CASELAGADTQYF. The CDR3 region has the DNA TGTGCCAGCGAGTTGGCGGGAGCAGATACGCAGTATTTT.

The rearrangement uses TRBV19 and TRBJ1-5; no reliable D call. This CDR3 has 14 residues. CDR1 is LNHDA, CDR2 SQIVND, per germline (reference sequence). Between the trimmed V and J ends, which lost 2 bases and 7 bases, there was a span of 12 bases. The CDR3 DNA sequence: TGTGCCAGTAGTATAAACGAGGGAGGCCAGCCCCAGCATTTT. Translation gives CASSINEGGQPQHF. The entire variable domain, with the rest obtained from reference TRBV19 and TRBJ1-5, is as follows: DGGITQSPKYLFRKEGQNVTLSCEQNLNHDAMYWYRQDPGQGLRLIYYSQIVNDFQKGDIAEGYSVSREKKESFPLTVTSAQKNPTAFYLCASSINEGGQPQHFGDGTRLSIL.

The rearrangement uses TRBV6-5 and TRBJ1-1; 7 bases agree with TRBD1. The CDR3 sequence is 15 residues long. Looked up from germline, CDR1 is MNHEY and CDR2 is SVGAGI. V lost 7 bases to trimming and J lost 4 bases; unmatched junction nucleotides: 12. CDR3 nucleotide sequence: TGTGCCAGCAATAAACAGGGGAGAATTTCCACTGAAGCTTTCTTT. Encoded protein: CASNKQGRISTEAFF.

This clone came up a few times. V usage is TRBV25-1 and J usage is TRBJ1-1; D uncertain. V was cut by 7 bases and J by 8 bases, with 17 bases left in between. The CDR3 runs 13 residues. Looked up from germline, CDR1 is MGHDK and CDR2 is SYGVNS. CDR3 region: CASTRGYTSEAFF. CDR3 nucleotides: TGTGCCAGCACTCGCGGCTACACTTCGGAAGCTTTCTTT.

The rearrangement links TRBV4-1 to TRBJ2-1, with TRBD2 matching 13 bases. The germline V gene encodes CDR1 MGHRA and CDR2 YSYEKL. V was pared by 4 bases and J by 4 bases, with 4 bases of the junction left unmatched. There are 16 residues in the CDR3. Here the CDR3 reads CASSRSLAGGYNEQFF. The CDR3 region has the DNA TGCGCCAGCAGCCGCTCACTAGCGGGAGGGTACAATGAGCAGTTCTTC.